This TCR beta chain derives from a study of technical replicates of blood from a few donors. The data were produced by immunoSEQ multiplex PCR, yet TCRdb's version contains in-frame clones alone and is incomplete. The sample lists some 8,000 clones; roughly 90% were seen once. CDR1 SQVTM and CDR2 ANQGSEA come from the germline V gene. This CDR3 contains 15 residues. J lost 2 bases, V lost 0 bases, and 6 bases had no gene match. The V call is TRBV29-1, the J call TRBJ2-5; the match to TRBD2 covers 7 bases. This receptor was identified in a human donor in good health. Sequenced sample: PBMCs. CDR3: CSVEDRLAAQETQYF. The CDR3 nucleotides are TGCAGCGTTGAAGATAGGCTAGCGGCACAAGAGACCCAGTACTTC.